Detailed here is one T cell receptor (beta chain). Which antigen it targets is not known. The sample holds no much larger clone one base away, and base qualities are not on file. All of the isolated RNA was reverse transcribed with the High Capacity cDNA Reverse Transcription Kit, so expressed TCRB transcripts were sequenced. Deep immunoSEQ sequencing was applied to naive, central memory and regulatory T cell samples, giving an average of roughly 3.5 million total reads per sample. After sorted cells were lysed in RLT buffer, RNA was extracted with DNase-treated RNeasy Micro or Mini kits, with the choice depending on cell number. Each cell subset was processed separately to prevent cross-contamination, with patient and healthy donor samples processed together. The immunoSEQ multiplex PCR was used to amplify TCRB sequences from cDNA, yielding 87-bp fragments that span the CDR3 region. Sequencing of the amplicons was done on the Illumina HiSeq platform. The authors' analysis ran thus. Synthetic template baselines were used to correct PCR bias computationally, reads within Hamming distance 2 were collapsed together, and singletons that could not be merged were discarded. Reads were aligned against IMGT so that V, D and J genes, CDR3 length and insertions or deletions at six rearrangement sites could be assigned. Clonotype counts were normalized to sorted cell number within each subset before computing true diversity and Gini coefficients with the tcR R package. Repertoire sharing was quantified using the overlap coefficient calculated on TCRB nucleotide sequences. Out-of-frame TCRB sequences from naive cells were analyzed as a proxy for the pre-selection repertoire. TCRdb obtained this table from immuneACCESS and retained in-frame rearrangements with V and J assigned. These tables miss some clones; where compared with another copy, unresolved V genes account for less than half of the shortfall, and the remainder is unexplained. V and J calls and clone size come straight from that table; D and trimming were deduced from the DNA. In this sample the table shows hundreds of thousands of clones, 10% to 15% of which occur a single time. The top ten clonotypes cover approximately 0.015% of the sample.

The data are from a study of beta chain features in type 1 diabetes (dated by TCRdb to between 2018 and 2020). The study in broad terms: No differences in mean age, gender distribution, total cell number or subset yield were found between patients and healthy donors. In the study, TCRB repertoires of sorted circulating CD4+ T cell subsets from recently diagnosed type 1 diabetes patients were compared with those of matched healthy donors. Naive and central memory subsets were obtained from all 30 or so donors, but regulatory and stem cell-like memory subsets were isolated from only 8 patients and roughly eight healthy donors. A total of 85 million to 140 million sorted cells were examined across all samples, and a strong correlation was observed between cell number per subset and RNA yield.

What the work shows at the level of the full study, not this receptor alone: A moderate but significant shortening of TCRB CDR3 length was observed in type 1 diabetes patients in all four CD4+ subsets. At VDJ recombination sites, type 1 diabetes patients had fewer insertions and more deleted nucleotides, which implies abnormalities in thymic rearrangement. Naive, central memory and regulatory TCRB repertoires appeared to be more alike among patients than among healthy donors. Sequencing cDNA rather than genomic DNA could over-represent highly expressing activated cells, although activation and CD3 levels did not differ between groups. Because the HLA sub-analyses included only small numbers of individuals, any influence of HLA type on TCRB rearrangement was left unresolved. Shorter templates might have been favored by PCR, but patient and control samples were amplified and corrected together, so both groups would have been affected equally by any skew.

The germline V gene yields SGHVS for CDR1 and FQNEAQ for CDR2. The CDR3 runs 17 amino acids, cysteine and phenylalanine included. Only the CDR3 DNA is retained, 51 bases long and in frame from the first base. After removal of 3 bases from V and 0 bases from J, the junction retains 7 bases not matched to a gene. Each donor gave one peripheral blood draw, averaging roughly 100 mL, which was collected into heparinised tubes. A BD FACSAria II was used to sort naive, central memory, regulatory and stem cell-like memory CD4+ T cells with a panel that included CD45RO, CCR7, CD25, CD127, CD95 and CD27. Every sorted population had a purity above 98%. Right away, PBMCs were isolated by Lymphoprep density gradient centrifugation and were stained directly, with no culture step. So that batch effects would be minimized, each experiment stained and sorted samples in pairs, pairing one healthy donor with one patient.

The material sequenced was naive CD4+ T cells from blood. The meaning of the sample's cell subset or site label: true naive CD4+ T cells. The clonotype originates from a man aged 18 to 29 in good health. The V and J segments used are TRBV7-8 and TRBJ2-4, and TRBD2 aligns with 8 junction nucleotides. CDR3 loop: CASSFVYRGGAKNIQYF. The sequenced DNA is TGTGCCAGCAGCTTTGTTTACCGGGGGGGAGCCAAAAACATTCAGTACTTC.